What follows is one TCR beta chain and its context. The target antigen is unknown. This entry comes from a study of T cells in Graves' hyperthyroidism and ophthalmopathy. The CDR3 regions of TCR beta were amplified from RNA transcripts. First-round RT-PCR targeting the TCR CDR3 was performed with the HTBI primer set. One entry per CDR3 protein results from TCRdb running MiXCR on the multiplex PCR reads. The sample consists of more than 450,000 distinct CDR3 sequences, 20% of them appearing once. Study-wide findings and caveats: Before onset, ophthalmopathy was predicted by the model a median about 6.2 months earlier.

This receptor was obtained from a man aged 40-49 years with Graves' ophthalmopathy. Material for sequencing was blood.

CDR3 sequence reads: CSAREQQGRSNQPQHF. CDR3 coding DNA: TGCAGTGCTAGAGAACAACAGGGCAGGAGCAATCAGCCCCAGCATTTT. The chain couples TRBV20-1 to TRBJ1-5; a possible D gene is TRBD1 (6 bases). This CDR3 has 16 amino acids. Germline V gene sequence: CDR1 DFQATT, CDR2 SNEGSKA (reference sequence). V lost 0 bases and J 1 base, leaving 13 bases between the germline ends.